This entry describes one T cell receptor beta chain. In Seattle, patients joined the study during active infection and were tracked longitudinally. The CDR3 extends over 11 amino acids. Per germline, CDR1 GTSNPN and CDR2 SVGIG (reference sequence). J gave up 14 bases and V 0 bases, and 5 bases lay outside the gene matches. The data belong to a study of blood T cell repertoires in COVID-19. Overall study context: The United States, Italy and Spain provided the acute and convalescent COVID-19 samples. Nucleic acid was either cDNA or gDNA, and it came from T cells, B-cell-depleted T cells, or PBMCs.

In the original analysis: By means of reference gene primer amplification, nucleated cell counts were estimated. Produced via immunoSEQ multiplex PCR; TCRdb's table is partial and in-frame only. V and J calls and clone size are those listed in that table; D and trimming were worked out from the DNA. The table lists fewer than 300,000 clones, 80% to 95% of them singletons. The sequence came from a woman aged 30 to 39 with COVID-19, enrolled during active disease. Material for sequencing was peripheral blood. The rearrangement uses TRBV30 and TRBJ1-2, with TRBD1 matching over 8 bases. The CDR3: CAWSVRTGQTF. CDR3 sequence (DNA): TGTGCCTGGAGTGTACGGACAGGGCAAACCTTC. The variable domain in full, with the rest retrieved from reference TRBV30 and TRBJ1-2, is SQTIHQWPATLVQPVGSPLSLECTVEGTSNPNLYWYRQAAGRGLQLLFYSVGIGQISSEVPQNLSASRPQDRQFILSSKKLLLSDSGFYLCAWSVRTGQTFGSGTRLTVV.